This T cell receptor (beta chain) derives from a study of shared clonotypes between healthy human individuals (dated by TCRdb to the early 2020s). A note on the overall study: A few men and a couple of women, aged 18 to 49 years, made up the cohort. Libraries were prepared and TCR repertoires were sequenced by different laboratories using diverse techniques, in order to increase sequencing depth and limit assay-specific biases. Leukapheresis yielded between about 0.85 and 10 billion PBMCs per donor. For each donor, CD4 naive and CD4 memory were each run on three plates, CD8 naive on two plates, and CD8 memory on one plate. Blood TCR repertoires of about five healthy adults were deeply sequenced to estimate repertoire size and the extent of clonotype sharing between individuals. What the study reported, not specific to this receptor: Approximately 5% of naive CD4, around 3.5% of naive CD8, 2.3% of memory CD4, and over 0.35% of memory CD8 clonotypes were shared across several donors. Compared with non-shared clonotypes, the clonotypes found in all four sorted-subset donors had higher generation probabilities. Because the study included a small number of donors, the genetic and exposure-history diversity represented was limited. Incomplete sequencing was indicated by rarefaction of sorted-subset datasets, despite the large sequencing depth. Based on pairwise subsampling, the degree of clonotype sharing among donors was expected to be affected by sequencing depth. Sampling was limited to blood, and TCR repertoires in tissue likely differ from TCR repertoires in blood. Larger estimated clonotype richness was generally found for naive subsets than for memory subsets.

Using the deep immunoSEQ assay, multiplex PCR amplified TCR CDR3 regions from genomic DNA. Genomic DNA extracted from each cell subset was distributed evenly over all wells of several immunoSEQ 96-well plates, and each plate served as one replicate. For sorted subsets, approximately 0.2 ug of genomic DNA, equivalent to about 30,000 T cell genomes, went into each replicate PCR. Purified libraries were measured with a Qubit 3.0 fluorometer, size-checked on a Bioanalyzer 2100, and measured again with the KAPA Library Quantification kit. Each immunoSEQ 96-well plate was sequenced on its own single-read 150-cycle Illumina NextSeq 550 flow cell. The published analysis was carried out like this. Because only junctional sequences without quality scores were contained in the immunoSEQ output, filtering matching that applied to full-length reads could not be performed. To assign V/J genes and CDR3, sequences were annotated using PyIR, a Python wrapper for IgBLAST v1.9, with IMGT germline references. Reads with weak V/J assignments (E-value above 1e-6), missing CDR3, stop codons, out-of-frame junctions, or ambiguous translated residues were removed. A V3J clonotype was defined by an identical inferred V gene, J gene, and CDR3 amino acid sequence. Percentage overlap between repertoires was calculated by dividing the number of shared unique clonotypes by the size of the smaller repertoire. Richness of each repertoire was evaluated using RTK rarefaction, the Chao1 estimator, and Recon v2.1 estimates of unobserved clonotypes. Generation probabilities for all TCRbeta clonotypes obtained by the gDNA method from a handful of donors were computed using OLGA. TCRdb stores this immuneACCESS table with in-frame sequences only. Part of the clones is absent; in the studies checked, under half of the shortfall reflects unresolved V genes, and no reason is known for the rest. The V and J calls and clone size come from that table; D and trimming were worked out from the DNA. Within this sample are approximately 2,000,000 clones, with around 92% of them counted one time only. 0.3% to 0.4% of the sample is held by the ten biggest clonotypes.

A remark on this clone: Its antigen is unknown. No much larger clonotype is one base removed from it; base qualities were not supplied.

Donors were healthy HIV-negative adults with no recently reported acute infections or vaccinations. Every donor was a Caucasian adult residing in Nashville, Tennessee, USA. CD4+ T cells were enriched by magnetic negative selection; naive cells were then positively selected on CD45RA, and the negative fraction formed the memory subset. Blood was obtained by leukapheresis, after which PBMCs were separated by Ficoll-Histopaque density gradient centrifugation and cryopreserved in liquid nitrogen vapor phase. Analytical flow cytometry was used to check the purity and quantity of each magnetically sorted T cell population. From each sorted fraction, genomic DNA was isolated and quantified by UV absorbance on a Nanodrop 2000c. CDR1 SEHNR and CDR2 FQNEAQ were looked up in the germline V gene (reference sequence). The V and J ends are trimmed by 1 base and 4 bases, leaving 16 bases between them. The CDR3 numbers 16 residues from cysteine through phenylalanine. This entry keeps only the CDR3 DNA: 48 bases, framed from base 1.

The chain is made from TRBV7-9 and TRBJ1-2; no D gene call is confident. The material sequenced was naive CD4+ T cells from PBMCs. What this sample's cell subset or site label stands for: CD45RA+ positively selected. The receptor comes from a man aged 18 to 35 in good health. Some clones in this sample may be carry-over from other donors' samples. The DNA sequence is as follows: TGTGCCAGCAGCTTAGTCCGGGGATTTGATGGCTATGGCTACACCTTC. Its translation reads: CASSLVRGFDGYGYTF.